The 7 T cell receptor beta chains reported below all come from one sample, sequenced in a study of cytomegalovirus exposure and HLA in healthy donors. 60 Vbeta and 13 Jbeta primers were used in PCR. The data were produced by immunoSEQ multiplex PCR, yet TCRdb's version contains in-frame clones alone and is incomplete. Altogether roughly 140,000 clones are present, around 84% being singletons, with the ten largest covering about 2.5%. Sample: PBMCs. The receptors come from a boy younger than 10 in good health and CMV-seronegative.

The chain couples TRBV7-2 to TRBJ1-1, with D perhaps matching TRBD1 (6 bases). The germline V and J ends were trimmed by 5 bases and 0 bases, with 19 bases remaining between them. The CDR3 sequence is 17 residues long. CDR1 SGHTA and CDR2 FQGNSA come from the germline V gene. DNA for the CDR3: TGTGCCAGCAGCCCGTGGGTTTGGCAGGGGATGAACACTGAAGCTTTCTTT. This gives the protein CASSPWVWQGMNTEAFF. The full variable domain, rest sourced from reference TRBV7-2 and TRBJ1-1, is GAGVSQSPSNKVTEKGKDVELRCDPISGHTALYWYRQSLGQGLEFLIYFQGNSAPDKSGLPSDRFSAERTGGSVSTLTIQRTQQEDSAVYLCASSPWVWQGMNTEAFFGQGTRLTVV.

The genes are TRBV19 and TRBJ1-2, with D possibly being TRBD1 (5 bases). V lost 2 bases to trimming and J lost 0 bases, with 10 bases between them. CDR1 and CDR2 (germline): LNHDA, SQIVND (reference sequence). This CDR3 contains 15 residues. CDR3 DNA sequence: TGTGCCAGTAGTATAATGCCAGGGTCTAACTATGGCTACACCTTC. As protein: CASSIMPGSNYGYTF.

This chain joins TRBV4-1 and TRBJ2-7; no definite D call. V lost 4 bases, J lost 0 bases, and 16 bases lay in between. Germline V gives CDR1 MGHRA, CDR2 YSYEKL. The CDR3 loop spans 16 amino acids. The CDR3 reads CASSPTWRNFSYEQYF. The CDR3 nucleotides read TGCGCCAGCAGCCCGACCTGGCGGAACTTCTCCTACGAGCAGTACTTC.

The chain is built from TRBV5-1 and TRBJ2-2; 8 positions match TRBD1. The ends lost 4 bases at V and 2 bases at J; junction bases unmatched: 13. The CDR3 is 18 residues long. Germline loops: CDR1 SGHRS, CDR2 YFSETQ. The CDR3 spells CASSARRGQEENTGELFF. The CDR3 nucleotides read TGCGCCAGCAGCGCAAGGAGGGGACAGGAGGAAAACACCGGGGAGCTGTTTTTT.

The CDR3 reads CASSAETGVNTIYF. The CDR3 nucleotides read TGTGCCAGCAGCGCTGAGACAGGGGTAAACACCATATATTTT. V and J are TRBV9 and TRBJ1-3; TRBD1 aligns across 8 bases. Germline loops: CDR1 SGDLS, CDR2 YYNGEE. V was clipped by 3 bases and J by 6 bases; unmatched bases: 5. This CDR3 is 14 amino acids long.

This clone was seen a handful of times. CDR3 nucleotide sequence: TGTGCCACCCTGCCGTACTCCGCCGGGGAGCTGTTTTTT. As protein: CATLPYSAGELFF. The chain employs TRBV5-5 and TRBJ2-2; D gene uncertain. CDR1 SGHKS and CDR2 YYEKEE come from the germline V gene (reference sequence). The CDR3 spans 13 residues. V lost 9 bases and J lost 6, with 15 bases in between.

The V call is TRBV6-1, the J call TRBJ2-3; a possible D gene is TRBD2 (6 bases). Germline-derived CDR1 and CDR2 are MNHNS and SASEGT. V was clipped by 0 bases and J by 4 bases, with 20 bases between them. CDR3 length: 18 amino acids. Here the CDR3 reads CASSEAPHLTGVSDTQYF. For the CDR3, the DNA is TGTGCCAGCAGTGAAGCGCCACATCTAACGGGAGTGTCAGATACGCAGTATTTT.